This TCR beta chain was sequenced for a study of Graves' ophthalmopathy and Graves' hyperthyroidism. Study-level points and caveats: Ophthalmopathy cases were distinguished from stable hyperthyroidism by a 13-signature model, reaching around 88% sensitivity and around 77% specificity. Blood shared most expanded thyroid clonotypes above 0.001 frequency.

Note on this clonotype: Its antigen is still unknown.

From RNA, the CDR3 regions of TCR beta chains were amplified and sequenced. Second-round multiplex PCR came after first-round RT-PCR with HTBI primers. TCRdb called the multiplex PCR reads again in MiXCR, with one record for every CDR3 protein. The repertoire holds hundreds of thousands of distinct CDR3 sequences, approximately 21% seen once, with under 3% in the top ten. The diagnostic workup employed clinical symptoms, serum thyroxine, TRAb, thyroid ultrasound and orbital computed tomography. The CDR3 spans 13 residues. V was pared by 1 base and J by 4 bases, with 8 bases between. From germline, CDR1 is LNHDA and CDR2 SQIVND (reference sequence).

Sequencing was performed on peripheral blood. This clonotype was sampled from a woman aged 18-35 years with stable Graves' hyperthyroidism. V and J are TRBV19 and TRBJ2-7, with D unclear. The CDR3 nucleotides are TGTGCCAGTAGTATAGGAGGCGGTTACGAGCAGTACTTC. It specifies CASSIGGGYEQYF.